These T cell receptor beta chains were read from a single sample in a study of shared clonotypes between healthy human individuals. The table came from immunoSEQ multiplex PCR; TCRdb's copy has only in-frame clones and leaves some out. The sample lists about 2 million clones, roughly 95% occurring once. The material sequenced was naive CD4+ T cells sorted from blood. These receptors all stem from a man in his late teens or twenties in good health. The CDR3 runs from the conserved cysteine through the conserved F or W. The D gene is left open where the match is weak. Clone size appears in some rows only: once, few, many, or a class for an expanded clone.

D	J	V	size	CDR3	DNA
TRBD2	TRBJ2-5	TRBV2	NA	CASSESTGGGIETQYF	TGTGCCAGCAGTGAATCGACGGGAGGAGGGATAGAGACCCAGTACTTC
NA	TRBJ2-1	TRBV18	NA	CASSVLADEQFF	TGTGCCAGTTCGGTCCTGGCCGATGAGCAGTTCTTC
NA	TRBJ2-3	TRBV6-6	NA	CASSYSIWSSTDTQYF	TGTGCCAGCAGTTACTCGATTTGGAGCAGCACAGATACGCAGTATTTT
TRBD1	TRBJ2-7	TRBV15	NA	CATSSKTGPIYEQYF	TGTGCCACCAGCAGCAAGACAGGGCCCATCTACGAGCAGTACTTC
TRBD1	TRBJ2-3	TRBV6-1	NA	CASSDRQGTTDTQYF	TGTGCCAGCAGTGACCGACAGGGTACCACAGATACGCAGTATTTT
NA	TRBJ1-1	TRBV5-4	NA	CASSNLTGWETEAFF	TGTGCCAGCAGCAATTTAACAGGGTGGGAAACTGAAGCTTTCTTT
NA	TRBJ2-7	TRBV30	NA	CAWSGQDRYEQYF	TGTGCCTGGAGTGGACAGGACCGCTACGAGCAGTACTTC
NA	TRBJ1-6	TRBV18	NA	CASSPGHSPDSPLHF	TGTGCCAGCTCACCAGGCCACAGCCCTGATTCACCCCTCCACTTT
NA	TRBJ2-5	TRBV5-4	NA	CASSFSGGAGETQYF	TGTGCCAGCAGCTTCTCCGGGGGCGCAGGAGAGACCCAGTACTTC
NA	TRBJ2-1	TRBV4-3	NA	CASSQLSSYNEQFF	TGCGCCAGCAGCCAGTTAAGCTCCTACAATGAGCAGTTCTTC
NA	TRBJ1-3	TRBV21-1	NA	CAREFTIYF	TGTGCCAGGGAGTTCACCATATATTTT
TRBD1	TRBJ1-1	TRBV4-1	NA	CASRRTGGRTEAFF	TGCGCCAGCAGACGAACAGGGGGAAGGACTGAAGCTTTCTTT
NA	TRBJ2-5	TRBV10-2	NA	CASSDGNFQETQYF	TGCGCCAGCAGTGACGGCAACTTTCAAGAGACCCAGTACTTC
NA	TRBJ1-5	TRBV9	NA	CASSVGGNSNQPQHF	TGTGCCAGCAGCGTAGGGGGTAATAGCAATCAGCCCCAGCATTTT
NA	TRBJ2-5	TRBV5-4	NA	CASSSRGAETQYF	TGTGCCAGCAGCTCCAGAGGGGCGGAGACCCAGTACTTC
NA	TRBJ1-2	TRBV6-1	NA	CASSGQRMDGYTF	TGTGCCAGCAGTGGGCAGAGGATGGATGGCTACACCTTC
TRBD1	TRBJ2-3	TRBV2	NA	CASSDRDRATDTQYF	TGTGCCAGCAGTGACAGGGACAGGGCCACAGATACGCAGTATTTT
NA	TRBJ1-1	TRBV27	once	CASSFQGSNTEAFF	TGTGCCAGCAGTTTCCAGGGGTCGAACACTGAAGCTTTCTTT
NA	TRBJ1-2	TRBV7-2	NA	CASRPTGSGGYTF	TGTGCCAGCAGACCTACAGGGTCTGGTGGCTACACCTTC
NA	TRBJ2-5	TRBV9	NA	CASSRDSGETQYF	TGTGCCAGCAGCAGAGATAGCGGAGAGACCCAGTACTTC
NA	TRBJ1-1	TRBV29-1	NA	CSVEKIWRAQVNTEAFF	TGCAGCGTTGAAAAGATATGGCGGGCCCAGGTGAACACTGAAGCTTTCTTT
TRBD2	TRBJ2-3	TRBV4-1	NA	CASSHGLGSSTDTQYF	TGCGCCAGCAGCCACGGACTAGGGAGTAGCACAGATACGCAGTATTTT
NA	TRBJ1-5	TRBV6-5	NA	CASSRGPMGNQPQHF	TGTGCCAGCAGCCGCGGTCCGATGGGCAATCAGCCCCAGCATTTT
NA	TRBJ1-3	TRBV5-1	NA	CASSLWGTGNTIYF	TGCGCCAGCAGCTTGTGGGGAACTGGAAACACCATATATTTT
NA	TRBJ1-2	TRBV6-5	NA	CASSYGGLGYGYTF	TGTGCCAGCAGTTATGGGGGGCTCGGCTATGGCTACACCTTC
TRBD2	TRBJ2-7	TRBV7-9	NA	CASSLTSGRPYEQYF	TGTGCCAGCAGCTTGACTAGCGGGAGACCATACGAGCAGTACTTC
NA	TRBJ2-7	TRBV11-2	few	CASSLGSYEQYF	TGTGCCAGCAGCTTAGGGAGCTACGAGCAGTACTTC
NA	TRBJ2-6	TRBV6-1	NA	CASSERSSGANVLTF	TGTGCCAGCAGTGAAAGGAGCTCTGGGGCCAACGTCCTGACTTTC
NA	TRBJ1-5	TRBV7-7	NA	CASSLVNHGILKGRSNQPQHF	TGTGCTAGCAGCTTAGTCAACCATGGGATTTTGAAAGGCAGGAGCAATCAGCCCCAGCATTTT